These T cell receptor beta chains were read from a single sample in a study of lymphopenia after photon versus proton radiotherapy. Here immunoSEQ multiplex PCR was the method, and the copy in TCRdb shows in-frame clones only, minus some. The sample yields more than 50,000 clones, about 83% seen once. This sample comprised peripheral blood, obtained from a patient treated with photon-based radiotherapy. These receptors all come from a man in his fifties or sixties with gastric cancer. Both conserved end residues are part of each CDR3. A D gene is named only where the DNA matches it firmly. Clone size appears in some rows only: once, few, many, or a class for an expanded clone.

V gene	J gene	clone size	D gene	CDR3 protein	CDR3 DNA
TRBV6-1	TRBJ1-1	-	-	CASSEAPQSKAFF	TGTGCCAGCAGTGAGGCCCCACAGAGTAAGGCTTTCTTT
TRBV7-3	TRBJ2-2	-	-	CASSPTTLTGELFF	TGTGCCAGCAGCCCGACTACTCTCACCGGGGAGCTGTTTTTT
TRBV9	TRBJ2-1	-	-	CASSAGGVSSYNEQFF	TGTGCCAGCAGCGCCGGGGGTGTTAGCTCCTACAATGAGCAGTTCTTC
TRBV11-2	TRBJ1-1	-	-	CASSSPRVNTEAFF	TGTGCCAGCAGCTCCCCCCGGGTGAACACTGAAGCTTTCTTT
TRBV29-1	TRBJ2-5	-	TRBD2	CSVKHLAGEETQYF	TGCAGCGTTAAACACCTAGCGGGAGAGGAGACCCAGTACTTC
TRBV27	TRBJ1-2	-	-	CASSLMGTFGYTF	TGTGCCAGCAGTTTAATGGGGACGTTCGGCTACACCTTC
TRBV11-2	TRBJ2-7	-	-	CASSLDSGSSYEQYF	TGTGCCAGCAGCTTAGACAGTGGGAGCTCCTACGAGCAGTACTTC
TRBV7-2	TRBJ2-1	once	-	CASSFDWSSYNEQFF	TGTGCCAGCAGCTTTGACTGGAGCTCCTACAATGAGCAGTTCTTC
TRBV5-1	TRBJ1-2	-	-	CASSLETGYGYTF	TGCGCCAGCAGCTTGGAGACCGGCTATGGCTACACCTTC
TRBV4-3	TRBJ2-5	-	-	CASSQEEGETQYF	TGCGCCAGCAGCCAAGAGGAGGGTGAGACCCAGTACTTC
TRBV2	TRBJ2-3	-	-	CASSEAVGSTDTQYF	TGTGCCAGCAGTGAAGCGGTGGGTAGCACAGATACGCAGTATTTT
TRBV27	TRBJ2-7	-	TRBD2	CASSSTSGIYEQYF	TGTGCCAGCAGTTCGACTAGCGGGATCTACGAGCAGTACTTC
TRBV9	TRBJ2-5	-	-	CASSVGAHQETQYF	TGTGCCAGCAGCGTAGGCGCTCACCAAGAGACCCAGTACTTC
TRBV7-2	TRBJ2-2	-	TRBD1	CASGEGQGDTGELFF	TGTGCCAGCGGAGAGGGGCAGGGGGACACCGGGGAGCTGTTTTTT
TRBV27	TRBJ2-7	-	TRBD2	CASSAAGASSYEQYF	TGTGCCAGCAGCGCCGCGGGAGCTAGCTCCTACGAGCAGTACTTC
TRBV20-1	TRBJ1-6	-	-	CSAPGETPLHF	TGCAGTGCTCCCGGAGAGACACCCCTCCACTTT
TRBV28	TRBJ2-7	-	-	CASSLTGSPNYEQYF	TGTGCCAGCAGTTTGACAGGTTCTCCGAACTACGAGCAGTACTTC
TRBV2	TRBJ1-2	-	-	CASSLDPRGYTF	TGTGCCAGCAGTTTAGACCCTAGGGGCTACACCTTC
TRBV29-1	TRBJ2-1	-	-	CSVEGEVDEQFF	TGCAGCGTTGAAGGGGAGGTAGATGAGCAGTTCTTC
TRBV7-6	TRBJ2-6	-	-	CASSSLTRSSGANVLTF	TGTGCCAGCAGCTCCCTCACGCGGAGCTCTGGGGCCAACGTCCTGACTTTC
TRBV7-2	TRBJ1-5	-	-	CASSPRQGNQPQHF	TGTGCCAGCAGTCCTCGCCAGGGCAATCAGCCCCAGCATTTT
TRBV4-3	TRBJ2-7	-	TRBD2	CASSQDATSGRYEQYF	TGCGCCAGCAGCCAAGATGCGACTAGCGGGAGGTACGAGCAGTACTTC
TRBV9	TRBJ2-2	-	-	CASREGNTGELFF	TGTGCCAGCAGAGAGGGGAACACCGGGGAGCTGTTTTTT
TRBV11-2	TRBJ2-7	-	TRBD2	CASSLGGVAGAREQYF	TGTGCCAGCAGCTTAGGGGGGGTAGCGGGAGCGAGGGAGCAGTACTTC
TRBV27	TRBJ1-2	-	-	CASSPTTTTGNYGYTF	TGTGCCAGCAGTCCCACGACGACCACCGGTAACTATGGCTACACCTTC
TRBV5-4	TRBJ2-1	-	TRBD2	CASSLEGLVSNEQFF	TGTGCCAGCAGCTTGGAGGGACTAGTAAGCAATGAGCAGTTCTTC
TRBV15	TRBJ2-2	-	-	CATSRLGTGLNTGELFF	TGTGCCACCAGCAGACTTGGAACAGGGTTGAACACCGGGGAGCTGTTTTTT
TRBV2	TRBJ2-2	-	TRBD1	CASRPGGNTGELFF	TGTGCCAGCAGGCCAGGGGGTAACACCGGGGAGCTGTTTTTT
TRBV9	TRBJ2-7	once	-	CASSLGRDWGFEQYF	TGTGCCAGCAGCTTAGGGCGGGACTGGGGGTTCGAGCAGTACTTC
TRBV6-4	TRBJ1-2	once	TRBD1	CASSQQGWGNYGYTF	TGTGCCAGCAGTCAACAGGGGTGGGGTAACTATGGCTACACCTTC
TRBV6-1	TRBJ2-7	-	-	CASLSTLPSYEQYF	TGTGCCAGTCTTTCTACCCTTCCCTCCTACGAGCAGTACTTC
TRBV7-8	TRBJ2-1	-	-	CASTIGSNNEQFF	TGTGCCAGCACCATTGGGAGTAACAATGAGCAGTTCTTC
TRBV21-1	TRBJ2-6	-	-	CASSKAREGKGTTGSSSGANVLTF	TGTGCCAGCAGCAAAGCGAGAGAGGGCAAGGGTACGACAGGGTCTTCCTCTGGGGCCAACGTCCTGACTTTC
TRBV14	TRBJ2-5	-	TRBD1	CASSRQGWETQYF	TGTGCCAGCAGCCGACAGGGTTGGGAGACCCAGTACTTC
TRBV2	TRBJ1-4	-	-	CASREQQGGEKLFF	TGTGCCAGCAGGGAACAACAGGGCGGTGAAAAACTGTTTTTT
TRBV4-2	TRBJ1-2	-	-	CASSQDLRASNYGYTF	TGTGCCAGCAGCCAAGATTTGAGGGCTTCTAACTATGGCTACACCTTC
TRBV11-3	TRBJ2-1	-	TRBD2	CASSVAGGRNEQFF	TGTGCCAGCAGCGTAGCGGGAGGGCGCAATGAGCAGTTCTTC
TRBV28	TRBJ1-2	-	-	CASSLSRGRVVYGYTF	TGTGCCAGCAGTTTATCGAGGGGCAGGGTTGTCTATGGCTACACCTTC
TRBV19	TRBJ2-7	-	TRBD1	CASSDRQGPPGYEQYF	TGTGCCAGTAGTGATAGACAGGGACCTCCTGGCTACGAGCAGTACTTC
TRBV27	TRBJ2-7	-	TRBD1	CASRRQGSYEQYF	TGTGCCAGCAGGCGACAGGGTAGCTACGAGCAGTACTTC
TRBV28	TRBJ1-1	few	-	CASSLYHRTAEAFF	TGTGCCAGCAGTTTATACCACAGGACAGCTGAAGCTTTCTTT
TRBV9	TRBJ2-1	once	-	CASSGGTYNEQFF	TGTGCCAGCAGCGGCGGGACCTACAATGAGCAGTTCTTC
TRBV19	TRBJ2-2	-	TRBD2	CASSREGTGELFF	TGTGCCAGTAGTCGGGAGGGTACCGGGGAGCTGTTTTTT
TRBV19	TRBJ2-2	-	TRBD2	CASSMGQASGKDTGELFF	TGTGCCAGTAGTATGGGGCAGGCTAGCGGGAAGGATACCGGGGAGCTGTTTTTT
TRBV11-2	TRBJ2-6	-	-	CASSRGSSGANVLTF	TGTGCCAGCAGCCGTGGTTCTTCTGGGGCCAACGTCCTGACTTTC
TRBV11-2	TRBJ2-5	-	TRBD1	CASSQMIQGSQETQYF	TGTGCCAGCAGCCAAATGATACAGGGGTCCCAAGAGACCCAGTACTTC
TRBV27	TRBJ2-1	-	-	CASSLNANEQFF	TGTGCCAGCAGCTTGAACGCGAATGAGCAGTTCTTC
TRBV9	TRBJ1-2	once	TRBD1	CASSSWDRGGYTF	TGTGCCAGCAGCTCCTGGGACAGGGGTGGCTACACCTTC
TRBV5-1	TRBJ2-5	-	TRBD2	CASSLAGGREETQYF	TGCGCCAGCAGCTTGGCGGGCGGGAGGGAGGAGACCCAGTACTTC
TRBV7-7	TRBJ2-2	-	TRBD1	CASSLTPTYRDRTNTGELFF	TGTGCCAGCAGCTTAACCCCCACCTATCGGGACAGAACAAACACCGGGGAGCTGTTTTTT
TRBV20-1	TRBJ2-3	once	-	CSASWEDTQYF	TGCAGTGCTAGCTGGGAAGATACGCAGTATTTT
TRBV7-9	TRBJ2-7	-	-	CASSFSYEQYF	TGTGCCAGCAGCTTCTCCTACGAGCAGTACTTC
TRBV25-1	TRBJ2-7	-	-	CASSDDRGQHPTYEQYF	TGTGCCAGCAGTGATGACCGGGGCCAACACCCCACCTACGAGCAGTACTTC
TRBV30	TRBJ1-3	-	-	CAWSGGISGNTIYF	TGTGCCTGGAGTGGAGGGATCTCTGGAAACACCATATATTTT
TRBV7-2	TRBJ1-3	-	-	CASSSSTGLGSGNTIYF	TGTGCCAGCAGCTCATCGACGGGGTTGGGTTCTGGAAACACCATATATTTT